This T cell receptor beta chain came from a study of control samples from healthy donors and cancer patients. TCRdb's table, derived via immunoSEQ multiplex PCR, lists solely in-frame clones and lacks some. Of around 100,000 clones in the sample, about 90% are singletons; the top ten hold about 2.5%. This clone has a single count. Germline V gene data show CDR1 as MNHEY and CDR2 as SVGEGT. V lost 3 bases and J 2 bases, leaving 14 bases between the germline ends. This CDR3 contains 15 residues. Sequencing was carried out using blood. The rearrangement links TRBV6-2 or TRBV6-3 to TRBJ2-7, with D unclear. The receptor was isolated from a woman aged 18-30 years in good health. CDR3 coding DNA: TGTGCCAGCAGTTATTTTGGGGATTCTACCTACGAGCAGTACTTC. This encodes CASSYFGDSTYEQYF.